The TCR beta chain described here comes from a study of T cell responses to AZD1222 COVID-19 vaccine. Study-level results: Spike-specific TCR repertoires showed rising breadth and depth after two AZD1222 doses.

Notes on this clone: Its antigen is currently unknown. The sample carries other DNA sequences with the same CDR3.

Analysis merged second doses at about 4 or about 12 weeks. The table came from immunoSEQ multiplex PCR; TCRdb's copy has only in-frame clones and leaves some out. Of approximately 150,000 clones detected, approximately 90% appear once; the ten largest clones hold around 1.5%. Germline V gene data show CDR1 as SEHNR and CDR2 as FQNEAQ (reference sequence). This CDR3 is built from 14 residues. V lost 5 bases, J lost 4 bases, and 5 bases stayed unmatched. The sequence derives from an adult who received the AZD1222 COVID-19 vaccine. The chain uses TRBV7-9 and TRBJ1-1; 9 bases align to TRBD1. The sequencing used peripheral blood, collected 28 days after the second AZD1222 dose. The CDR3 DNA reads as TGTGCCAGCAGCACAGGACAGGGGAGCACTGAAGCTTTCTTT. It codes for CASSTGQGSTEAFF.